One and the same sample provided the 27 T cell receptor beta chains below, sequenced in a study of blood T cell repertoires in COVID-19. Data came from immunoSEQ multiplex PCR; TCRdb stores just in-frame clones and leaves some out. The profile shows more than 200,000 clones, less than 90% of them singletons. Sequencing was done on a sample of peripheral blood. These receptor sequences come from a woman at least 80 years old with COVID-19, enrolled during active disease.

The V gene is TRBV6-1, the J gene TRBJ2-4, with TRBD1 matching over 10 bases. Germline CDR1 is MNHNS and CDR2 is SASEGT. This CDR3 spans 14 amino acids. V lost 6 bases to trimming and J lost 6 bases; unmatched junction nucleotides: 5. CDR3 nucleotides: TGTGCCAGCAGAGGACAGGGGGATGGAAACATTCAGTACTTC. As protein: CASRGQGDGNIQYF.

DNA of the CDR3: TGCAGGGCGACAGGGAGCACTGAAGCTTTCTTT. It yields the protein CRATGSTEAFF. V usage is TRBV20-1 and J usage is TRBJ1-1; 7 bases fit TRBD1. The CDR3 loop spans 11 amino acids. Germline CDR1 reads DFQATT; CDR2 reads SNEGSKA (reference sequence).

The rearrangement uses TRBV10-1 and TRBJ2-1; TRBD1 matches 7 bases. The CDR3 is made up of 17 amino acids. Germline loops: CDR1 WNHNN, CDR2 SYGVQD (reference sequence). Germline trimming cut 0 bases from V and 5 bases from J; bases unmatched to any gene: 10. The CDR3 DNA reads as TGCGCCAGCAGTGAGTCACATCGGCTAGGGGGCCACAATGAGCAGTTCTTC. Translating gives CASSESHRLGGHNEQFF.

The chain carries TRBV13 and TRBJ2-2; D may be TRBD2 (5 bases). Trimming removed 5 bases from V and 6 bases from J, with 13 bases in between. This CDR3 comprises 14 residues. Looked up from germline, CDR1 is PRHDT and CDR2 is FYEKMQ (reference sequence). As DNA, the CDR3 is TGTGCCAGCAGCATCGGGATCCAGGCCGGGGAGCTGTTTTTT. The encoded protein is CASSIGIQAGELFF.

This chain links TRBV10-3 with TRBJ1-2, with D possibly matching TRBD1 (5 bases). In germline, CDR1 is ENHRY, CDR2 SYGVKD. CDR3 length equals 13 residues. Trimming took off 7 bases at V and 5 bases at J, with 14 bases between the two ends. The DNA of the CDR3 is TGTGCCATCAACGAGGACAAGTCGTATGGCTACACCTTC. Translating it yields CAINEDKSYGYTF.

The chain is built from TRBV7-2 and TRBJ2-3; D is unresolved. Germline-derived CDR1 and CDR2 are SGHTA and FQGNSA. V was trimmed by 1 base and J by 4 bases, leaving 12 bases between them. The CDR3 covers 15 residues. The CDR3 loop reads CASSLVGGRSDTQYF. The CDR3 coding sequence is TGTGCCAGCAGCTTAGTAGGTGGGCGATCAGATACGCAGTATTTT.

This chain joins TRBV6-5 and TRBJ1-2; a weak D match, TRBD1 (6 bases). Germline V gene lookup returns CDR1 MNHEY and CDR2 SVGAGI. The V and J ends lost 6 bases and 4 bases respectively, with 15 bases between them. The CDR3 sequence is 14 residues long. The CDR3 DNA reads as TGTGCCAGCAGGCAGGACAGCCGCGTCTATGGCTACACCTTC. Translated: CASRQDSRVYGYTF.

The CDR3 is CASSQEGPGVGELFF. The CDR3 bases are TGCGCCAGCAGCCAAGAGGGTCCGGGAGTCGGGGAGCTGTTTTTT. J is TRBJ2-2 and V is TRBV4-3; TRBD2 is a possible D gene (6 bases). V was trimmed by 0 bases and J by 7 bases, leaving 12 bases between them. The CDR3 totals 15 residues. Germline CDR1 is LGHNA and CDR2 is YSLEER.

The V and J genes are TRBV15 and TRBJ1-6; the match to TRBD1 covers 8 bases. The ends lost 3 bases at V and 6 bases at J; junction bases unmatched: 4. Germline V CDR1 and CDR2: LNHNV, YYDKDF (reference sequence). The CDR3 is made up of 15 amino acids. The CDR3, as DNA: TGTGCCACCAGCAGCTGGACAGGGCCTAATTCACCCCTCCACTTT. Its protein is CATSSWTGPNSPLHF.

The chain couples TRBV12-3 or TRBV12-4 to TRBJ2-1; 8 nucleotides align to TRBD2. There are 11 residues in the CDR3. V lost 6 bases to trimming and J lost 14 bases; unmatched junction nucleotides: 6. The CDR3 region has the DNA TGTGCCAGCAGCCATGGACTAGCCGAGTTCTTC. Translated: CASSHGLAEFF.

DNA of the CDR3: TGTGCCAGTAGCGACATGGGAGGACAGCCCCAGCATTTT. As protein: CASSDMGGQPQHF. The rearrangement uses TRBV19 and TRBJ1-5; no reliable D call. The germline CDR1 and CDR2 sequences are LNHDA and SQIVND (reference sequence). The CDR3 totals 13 residues. V was trimmed by 6 bases and J by 7 bases, leaving 13 bases between them. Using reference TRBV19 and TRBJ1-5 for the parts outside the CDR3, the full variable domain is DGGITQSPKYLFRKEGQNVTLSCEQNLNHDAMYWYRQDPGQGLRLIYYSQIVNDFQKGDIAEGYSVSREKKESFPLTVTSAQKNPTAFYLCASSDMGGQPQHFGDGTRLSIL.

The chain couples TRBV28 to TRBJ1-4, with D possibly TRBD1 on 5 matching bases. V was clipped by 6 bases and J by 2 bases, with 10 bases between them. This CDR3 is built from 14 residues. Germline CDR1 is MDHEN and CDR2 is SYDVKM. The CDR3 nucleotides read TGTGCCAGCAGCCGGGGGGGGACTAATGAAAAACTGTTTTTT. It translates to CASSRGGTNEKLFF.

The chain uses TRBV11-2 and TRBJ1-1, with TRBD1 identical over 9 bases. This CDR3 contains 15 residues. V lost 2 bases, J lost 4 bases, and 5 bases stayed unmatched. The germline V gene encodes CDR1 SGHAT and CDR2 FQNNGV. The CDR3 here is CASSLYGQGPTEAFF. DNA for the CDR3: TGTGCCAGCAGCTTATACGGACAGGGGCCCACTGAAGCTTTCTTT.

In nucleotides, the CDR3 is TGTGCCAGCAGTTGGGGACAGGTGAGGGATTCACCCCTCCACTTT. This gives the protein CASSWGQVRDSPLHF. The gene calls are TRBV6-5 and TRBJ1-6; 8 bases fit TRBD1. Looked up from germline, CDR1 is MNHEY and CDR2 is SVGAGI. J lost 8 bases, V lost 4 bases, and 7 bases had no gene match. The CDR3 has 15 amino acids.

This rearrangement joins TRBV5-1 to TRBJ1-4; D is uncertain. The CDR3 runs 16 residues. The germline V gene has CDR1 SGHRS and CDR2 YFSETQ. V lost 4 bases and J lost 0, with 13 bases in between. CDR3 region: CASSTRTGSTNEKLFF. DNA for the CDR3: TGCGCCAGCAGCACCCGGACGGGGTCAACTAATGAAAAACTGTTTTTT. The full variable domain, rest sourced from reference TRBV5-1 and TRBJ1-4, is KAGVTQTPRYLIKTRGQQVTLSCSPISGHRSVSWYQQTPGQGLQFLFEYFSETQRNKGNFPGRFSGRQFSNSRSEMNVSTLELGDSALYLCASSTRTGSTNEKLFFGSGTQLSVL.

This chain links TRBV4-1 with TRBJ2-7, with D perhaps matching TRBD1 (5 bases). The germline V gene has CDR1 MGHRA and CDR2 YSYEKL. With 0 bases removed from V and 1 base from J, the gap between germline ends came to 16 bases. The CDR3 loop spans 17 amino acids. The CDR3 reads CASSQDSVWGKSYEQYF. CDR3 DNA sequence: TGCGCCAGCAGCCAAGACTCGGTATGGGGCAAATCCTACGAGCAGTACTTC.

The J gene is TRBJ2-5, the V gene TRBV15; 8 positions agree with TRBD1. The CDR3 totals 14 residues. Unmatched junction bases numbered 10, after V lost 8 bases and J lost 5 bases. Germline CDR1 reads LNHNV; CDR2 reads YYDKDF (reference sequence). The CDR3 DNA sequence: TGTGCCACCGGGGAGGACAGGGTTTTTGAGACCCAGTACTTC. Residues: CATGEDRVFETQYF.

Only a few counts were recorded for this clone. This chain joins TRBV12-3 or TRBV12-4 and TRBJ1-5; 7 bases match TRBD1. With 6 bases clipped from V and 4 bases from J, the junction kept 3 bases outside the gene matches. The CDR3 consists of 13 residues. The CDR3 nucleotides are TGTGCCAGCAGCCGACAGGGAAATCAGCCCCAGCATTTT. Protein sequence: CASSRQGNQPQHF.

The J gene is TRBJ2-2, the V gene TRBV7-9, with a weak D call TRBD1 (6 bases). Germline V gives CDR1 SEHNR, CDR2 FQNEAQ (reference sequence). Trimming stripped 7 bases from V and 6 bases from J, with 12 bases between. This CDR3 is built from 13 residues. The CDR3 is CASNLQGAGELFF. CDR3 coding DNA: TGTGCCAGCAACCTACAGGGAGCCGGGGAGCTGTTTTTT.

This clone has a single count. The genes are TRBV12-3 or TRBV12-4 and TRBJ1-5; D possibly corresponds to TRBD1 (6 bases). The CDR3 runs to 11 residues. V shed 6 bases and J shed 7 bases, with 7 bases lying between them. CDR3 in DNA: TGTGCCAGCAGCCAGGGGCAGCCCCAGCATTTT. This codes for CASSQGQPQHF.

This chain links TRBV4-3 with TRBJ1-5, with no clear D. Per the germline V gene, CDR1 is LGHNA and CDR2 is YSLEER. Trimming cost V 0 bases and J 0 bases, with 9 bases left between them. The CDR3 extends over 16 amino acids. Here the CDR3 DNA reads TGCGCCAGCAGCCAAGAGCCACGGGGTAGCAATCAGCCCCAGCATTTT. Translation gives CASSQEPRGSNQPQHF.

The chain links TRBV5-4 to TRBJ1-6; D ambiguous. Trimming left V 3 bases short and J 7 bases short, with 14 bases between. The CDR3 has 15 residues. Per the germline V gene, CDR1 is SGHNT and CDR2 is YYREEE (reference sequence). CDR3 DNA: TGTGCCAGCAGCTCCCCCAGGTCGCCGAATTCACCCCTCCACTTT. Amino acid sequence: CASSSPRSPNSPLHF.

The genes are TRBV19 and TRBJ2-1, with TRBD1 matching over 9 bases. V was clipped by 1 base and J by 6 bases; unmatched bases: 7. Per germline, CDR1 LNHDA and CDR2 SQIVND (reference sequence). CDR3 length: 16 amino acids. CDR3 nucleotide sequence: TGTGCCAGTAGTATAGTACCGGGACAGGGTTTCAATGAGCAGTTCTTC. This sequence encodes CASSIVPGQGFNEQFF.

This chain links TRBV10-3 with TRBJ1-3; the match to TRBD1 covers 7 bases. CDR1 ENHRY and CDR2 SYGVKD come from the germline V gene. The CDR3 length is 15 residues. Trimming at V came to 0 bases and at J to 6 bases, leaving 5 bases not matched to a gene. This CDR3 is CAISESLGGSNTIYF. CDR3 in DNA: TGTGCCATCAGTGAGTCGTTAGGGGGCTCAAACACCATATATTTT.

This clone has just a few counts. The V and J genes are TRBV6-5 and TRBJ1-2, with D possibly matching TRBD1 (5 bases). This CDR3 contains 13 residues. The V and J ends lost 0 bases and 8 bases respectively, with 10 bases between them. Looked up from germline, CDR1 is MNHEY and CDR2 is SVGAGI. CDR3 region: CASSYSGQGGYTF. The CDR3 coding sequence is TGTGCCAGCAGTTACTCGGGGCAGGGCGGCTACACCTTC.

This sequence joins TRBV30 and TRBJ2-7, with no clear D. Per germline, CDR1 GTSNPN and CDR2 SVGIG (reference sequence). There are 13 residues in the CDR3. V was trimmed by 1 base and J by 6 bases, leaving 13 bases between them. DNA for the CDR3: TGTGCCTGGAGTGCCATGGGCCTTGCCGAGCAGTACTTC. The encoded protein is CAWSAMGLAEQYF.

The chain uses TRBV27 and TRBJ2-1; 7 bases match TRBD2. Losses at the gene ends were 11 bases for V and 6 bases for J; bases not matched to a gene: 10. CDR3 size: 13 residues. Germline lookup yields CDR1 MNHEY and CDR2 SMNVEV (reference sequence). The CDR3 loop reads CARVGGGFNEQFF. DNA for the CDR3: TGTGCCCGAGTGGGCGGGGGTTTCAATGAGCAGTTCTTC.